Shown below are 17 T cell receptor beta chains from a single sample sequenced in a study of CXCR3-negative and CXCR3-positive naive CD8 T cells (dated by TCRdb to between 2018 and 2021). Sequencing instrument: NextSeq 550. The Human TCR Profiling Kit (MiLaboratory) was used to make UMI-labeled 5' RACE TRB cDNA libraries. The reads were reprocessed in TCRdb, with one entry per CDR3 protein sequence and no accompanying DNA. The sample table on file contains over 35,000 distinct CDR3 sequences. The top ten constitute 2.5% of the sample. Material: naive CXCR3- CD8+ T cells from blood. In the paper's terms, the cell subset or site label means: CD45RO-CCR7+CD27+CD95- naive CD8+ T cells lacking CXCR3 (TNR3-). The receptor set was obtained from a human donor in good health. Some clones in this sample may be carry-over from other donors' samples.

The chain's CDR3 is CSARQRPSVSYEQYF. This chain links TRBV20-1 with TRBJ2-7; TCRdb picks TRBD2, but there is no DNA to check that call. Germline CDR1 is DFQATT and CDR2 is SNEGSKA (reference sequence). This CDR3 spans 15 amino acids.

This chain uses TRBV7-2 with TRBJ2-1; TCRdb's D call, TRBD1, is unchecked because there is no DNA. Looked up from germline, CDR1 is SGHTA and CDR2 is FQGNSA. The CDR3 length is 18 residues. The CDR3 reads CATHDPLGGRASYNEQFF.

The V gene is TRBV7-9, the J gene TRBJ2-1. Per germline, CDR1 SEHNR and CDR2 FQNEAQ (reference sequence). The CDR3 contains 14 residues. CDR3 region: CASSLGQLDNEQFF.

The rearrangement links TRBV28 to TRBJ1-2; the TCRdb call, TRBD1, lacks DNA for checking. Germline loops: CDR1 MDHEN, CDR2 SYDVKM. The CDR3 is made up of 17 amino acids. CDR3 residues: CASSFLDRAPKNYGYTF.

The chain employs TRBV4-1 and TRBJ1-1. This CDR3 spans 12 amino acids. Germline assignment: CDR1 MGHRA and CDR2 YSYEKL. The CDR3 sequence is CASSQPGTEAFF.

The J gene is TRBJ1-2, the V gene TRBV7-9; TCRdb gives TRBD1 as the D gene, but with no DNA this cannot be confirmed. The CDR3 totals 14 residues. Germline V CDR1 and CDR2: SEHNR, FQNEAQ (reference sequence). The chain's CDR3 is CASSTGQGDYGYTF.

This chain uses TRBV11-2 with TRBJ2-3. This CDR3 has 15 amino acids. The germline gives CDR1 SGHAT, CDR2 FQNNGV. The chain's CDR3 is CASSLEYFSTDTQYF.

The chain combines TRBV11-1 with TRBJ2-7; the D call from TCRdb, TRBD1, cannot be confirmed without DNA. The CDR3 length is 15 residues. The germline gives CDR1 SGHAT, CDR2 FQDESV (reference sequence). CDR3 residues: CASSYTRIRVYEQYF.

The chain carries TRBV3-1 and TRBJ2-2; TCRdb designates TRBD1, a call that cannot be tested without DNA. This CDR3 contains 18 residues. CDR1 and CDR2 (germline): LGHDT, YNNKEL (reference sequence). The CDR3 is CASSQGRRGDTNTGELFF.

The V and J genes are TRBV4-3 and TRBJ1-2. The CDR3 totals 16 residues. Germline V lookup: CDR1 LGHNA, CDR2 YSLEER. The chain's CDR3 is CASSQAPPREPSGYTF.

The genes are TRBV28 and TRBJ2-5; the D call from TCRdb, TRBD2, cannot be confirmed without DNA. The CDR3 has 14 amino acids. Germline V lookup: CDR1 MDHEN, CDR2 SYDVKM. The CDR3 loop reads CASSLRGLKETQYF.

The gene calls are TRBV21-1 and TRBJ1-5; the TRBD1 assignment by TCRdb is unverifiable without DNA. TRBV21-1 is described as a pseudogene. The CDR3 loop spans 15 amino acids. The CDR3 is CASSTPHSGDQPQHF.

The genes are TRBV20-1 and TRBJ2-2. CDR3 length: 14 residues. The V gene's germline CDR1 is DFQATT and CDR2 SNEGSKA (reference sequence). The CDR3 region is CSVLAPTNTGELFF.

The chain is built from TRBV6-2 or TRBV6-3 and TRBJ1-1; the D call from TCRdb, TRBD1, cannot be confirmed without DNA. CDR3 length: 13 residues. Germline V gene lookup returns CDR1 MNHEY and CDR2 SVGEGT. The CDR3 sequence: CASIGGMNTEAFF.

The chain uses TRBV29-1 and TRBJ2-1; TCRdb selects TRBD1, and the lack of DNA leaves this call unchecked. This CDR3 spans 15 amino acids. The V gene's germline CDR1 is SQVTM and CDR2 ANQGSEA. The CDR3 here is CSVEEAQGIYNEQFF.

This chain connects TRBV28 to TRBJ2-1; with no DNA, the TCRdb D assignment of TRBD1 cannot be verified. The CDR3 spans 14 residues. The V gene's germline CDR1 is MDHEN and CDR2 SYDVKM. The CDR3 sequence: CASSQYQGNNEQFF.

The chain couples TRBV4-2 to TRBJ2-3. Germline CDR1 LGHNA, CDR2 YNFKEQ. The CDR3 contains 12 residues. The CDR3 reads CASSQELNTQYF.